The entry that follows covers one TCR beta chain sequence. Its antigen is unidentified. The beta constant-region primer was an equimolar mix of two oligonucleotides covering TRBC1 and TRBC2. Nested alpha and beta constant-region primers with the SP2 primer drove four PCR rounds on ligated cDNA. TCRdb ran MiXCR on the UMI-ligation and nested PCR reads and lists one entry per CDR3 protein. The sample contains under 150,000 distinct CDR3 sequences, approximately 20% of which appear only once. This record belongs to a study of naive and memory T cell subsets. Broader study findings: Gini index rose across naive, CM, EM and EMRA in CD4 and CD8. A few larger clonotypes appeared in naive repertoires, especially CD8, possibly memory cells re-expressing CD45RA.

V dropped 3 bases and J dropped 4; count of bases not matched to a gene: 13. CDR1 is DFQATT and CDR2 is SNEGSKA in the germline V gene (reference sequence). The CDR3 runs 17 residues. Sample: naive CD8+ T cells from blood. The genes are TRBV20-1 and TRBJ2-3; 10 bases are shared with TRBD2. The sequence derives from a human donor in good health. The CDR3 region has the DNA TGCAGTGCTAGGCGGAAGCGGCCGGGACTAGCGTCAGATACGCAGTATTTT. Encoded protein: CSARRKRPGLASDTQYF.